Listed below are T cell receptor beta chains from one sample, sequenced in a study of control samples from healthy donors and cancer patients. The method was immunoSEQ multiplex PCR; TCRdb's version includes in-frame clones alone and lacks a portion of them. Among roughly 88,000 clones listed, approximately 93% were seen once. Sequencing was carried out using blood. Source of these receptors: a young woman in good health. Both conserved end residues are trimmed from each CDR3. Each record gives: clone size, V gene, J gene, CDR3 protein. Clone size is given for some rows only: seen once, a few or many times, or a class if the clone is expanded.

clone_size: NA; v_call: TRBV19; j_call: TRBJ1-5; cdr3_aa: ASKPDISRDRGYGQPQH
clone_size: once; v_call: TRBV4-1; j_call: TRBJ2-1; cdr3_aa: ASSPTGAQF
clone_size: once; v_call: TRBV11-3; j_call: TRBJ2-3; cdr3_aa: ASSLERDTQY
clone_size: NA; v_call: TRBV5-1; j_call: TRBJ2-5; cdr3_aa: ASSAAGTGVETQY
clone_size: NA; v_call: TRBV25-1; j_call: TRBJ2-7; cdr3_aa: ASKGTSSYEQY
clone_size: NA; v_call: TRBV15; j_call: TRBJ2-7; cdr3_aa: ATSRGDRREQY
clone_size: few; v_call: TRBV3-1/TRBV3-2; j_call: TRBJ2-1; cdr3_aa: ASSQGPNLSGRPSSYNEQF
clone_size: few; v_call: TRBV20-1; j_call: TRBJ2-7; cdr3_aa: SASTTSGGSEQY
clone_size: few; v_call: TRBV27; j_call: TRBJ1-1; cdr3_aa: ASSLSQGSTEAF
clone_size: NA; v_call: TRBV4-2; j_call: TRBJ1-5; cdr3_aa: ASSQRQGYSNQPQH
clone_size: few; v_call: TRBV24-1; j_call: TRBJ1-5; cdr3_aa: ATSDTQGRNQPQH
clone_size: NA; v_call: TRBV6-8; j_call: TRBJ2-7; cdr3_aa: ASSYYVQNSSRGYEQY
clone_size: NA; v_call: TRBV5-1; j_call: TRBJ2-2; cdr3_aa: ASSLPGGELF
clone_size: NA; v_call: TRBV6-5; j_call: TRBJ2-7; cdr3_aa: ASSKLAGAHEQY
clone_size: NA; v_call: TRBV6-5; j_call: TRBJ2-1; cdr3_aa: ASSYSDARPNEQF
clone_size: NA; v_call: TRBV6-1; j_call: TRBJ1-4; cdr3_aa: ASSEPTGTTNEKLF
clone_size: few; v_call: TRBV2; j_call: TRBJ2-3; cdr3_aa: ASNPEGGRTDTQY
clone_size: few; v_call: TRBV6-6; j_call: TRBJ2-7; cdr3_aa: ASTGRGYEQY
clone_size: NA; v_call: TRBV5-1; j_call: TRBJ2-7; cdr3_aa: ASSLGDRIFYEQY
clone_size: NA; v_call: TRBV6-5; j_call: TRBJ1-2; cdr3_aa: ASSYNGGGAGYT
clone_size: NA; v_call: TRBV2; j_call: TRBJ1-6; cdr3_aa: ASRMRAGFYNSPLH
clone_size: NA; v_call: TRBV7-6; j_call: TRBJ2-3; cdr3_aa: ASSPPGQGLTDTQY
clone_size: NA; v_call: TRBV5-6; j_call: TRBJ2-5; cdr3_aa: ASSPWDRAMETQY
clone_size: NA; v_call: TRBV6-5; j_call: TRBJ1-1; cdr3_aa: ASSPDSHTEAF
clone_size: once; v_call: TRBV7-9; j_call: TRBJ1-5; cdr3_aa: ASSSGQISNQPQH
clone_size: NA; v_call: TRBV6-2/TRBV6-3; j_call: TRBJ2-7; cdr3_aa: ASSFSAGGGGQY
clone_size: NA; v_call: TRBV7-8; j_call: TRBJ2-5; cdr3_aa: ASSLAAGGIETQY
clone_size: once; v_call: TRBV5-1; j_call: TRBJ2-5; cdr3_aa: ASSAARGSSTETQY
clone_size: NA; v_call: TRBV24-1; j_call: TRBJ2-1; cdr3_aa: ATEAGAYNEQF
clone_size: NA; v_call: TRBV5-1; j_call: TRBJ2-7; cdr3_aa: ASSLVRGEQY
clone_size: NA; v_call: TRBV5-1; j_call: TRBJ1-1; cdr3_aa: ASRLSEDRNTEAF
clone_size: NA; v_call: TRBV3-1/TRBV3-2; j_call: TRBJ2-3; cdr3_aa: ASSPSGLAGLTDTQY
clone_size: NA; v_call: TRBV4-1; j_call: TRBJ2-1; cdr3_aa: ASSRGTSSYNEQF
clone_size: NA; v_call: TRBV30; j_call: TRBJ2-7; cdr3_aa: AWAGLAGYEQY
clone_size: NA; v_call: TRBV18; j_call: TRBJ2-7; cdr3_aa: ASSPPASSYEQY
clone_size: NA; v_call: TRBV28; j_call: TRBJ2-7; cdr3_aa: ASSSPPGQVGYEQY
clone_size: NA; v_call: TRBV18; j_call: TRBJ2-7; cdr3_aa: ASSPSGTGVYEQY
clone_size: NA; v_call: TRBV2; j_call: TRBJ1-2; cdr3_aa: ASSAEPGPHYGYT
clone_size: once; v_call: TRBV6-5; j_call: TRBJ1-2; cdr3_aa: ASSRGGTYGYT
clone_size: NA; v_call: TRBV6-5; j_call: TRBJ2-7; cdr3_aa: ASSYDGVLDEQY
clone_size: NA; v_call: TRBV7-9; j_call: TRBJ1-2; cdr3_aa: ASSLSQDRTYNGYT
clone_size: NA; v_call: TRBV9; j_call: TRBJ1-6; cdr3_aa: ASSVGGGAKSGSPLH
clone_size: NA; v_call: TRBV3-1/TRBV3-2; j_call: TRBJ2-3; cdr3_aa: ASSLGGSFFSTDTQY
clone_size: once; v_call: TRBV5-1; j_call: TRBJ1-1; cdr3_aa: ASTTAGMNTEAF
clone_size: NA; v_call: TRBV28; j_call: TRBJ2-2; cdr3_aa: ASRTGTGDSGELF
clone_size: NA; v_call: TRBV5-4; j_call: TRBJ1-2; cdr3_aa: ASSLELSYGYT
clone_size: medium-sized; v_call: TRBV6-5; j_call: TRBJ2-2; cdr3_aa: ASRGGSETGELF
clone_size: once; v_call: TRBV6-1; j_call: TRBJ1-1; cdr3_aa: ASSARTGALPSEAF
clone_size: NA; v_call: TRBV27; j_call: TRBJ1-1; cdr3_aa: ASSPMEGNTEAF
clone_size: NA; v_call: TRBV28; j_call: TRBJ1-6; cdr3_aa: ASSPPDRGNSPLH
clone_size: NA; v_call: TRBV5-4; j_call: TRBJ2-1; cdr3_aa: ASSPRDRGNEQF
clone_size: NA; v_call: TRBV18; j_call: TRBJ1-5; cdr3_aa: ASSKPGNNQPQH
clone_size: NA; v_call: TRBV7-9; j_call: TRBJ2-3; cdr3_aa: ASSLGAGLSTDTQY
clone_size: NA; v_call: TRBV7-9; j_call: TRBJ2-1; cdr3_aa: ASSPGNGNEQF
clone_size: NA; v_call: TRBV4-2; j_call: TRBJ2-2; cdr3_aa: ASSQDPSGGAGELF
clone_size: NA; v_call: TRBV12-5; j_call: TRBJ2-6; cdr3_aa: ASGPFSRSGANVLT
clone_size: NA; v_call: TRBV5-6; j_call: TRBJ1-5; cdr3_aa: ASSLFGGGGNQPQH
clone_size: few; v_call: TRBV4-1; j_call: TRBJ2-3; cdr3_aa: ASSQDPITSGGLTDTQY